The next 20 T cell receptor beta chains were all read from a single sample in a study of cytomegalovirus exposure and HLA in healthy donors. 60 Vbeta and 13 Jbeta primers were used in PCR. Sequencing was performed with immunoSEQ multiplex PCR; in TCRdb, only in-frame clones are kept and a portion is missing. In the table there are 100,000 to 150,000 clones, 80% of which are singletons. The sample was PBMCs. These receptor sequences come from a man aged 45 to 65 in good health and CMV-seronegative.

This sequence joins TRBV27 and TRBJ1-5; maybe TRBD1 (6 bases). CDR1 and CDR2 (germline): MNHEY, SMNVEV (reference sequence). V was trimmed by 5 bases and J by 6 bases, leaving 20 bases between them. The CDR3 runs 16 residues. The CDR3 protein is CASSIRSTGSLQPQHF. DNA of the CDR3: TGTGCCAGCAGTATAAGATCGACAGGTTCACTTCAGCCCCAGCATTTT.

The chain links TRBV6-5 to TRBJ2-5; 9 nucleotides agree with TRBD1. This CDR3 has 13 residues. The germline V gene has CDR1 MNHEY and CDR2 SVGAGI. V shed 6 bases, J shed 4 bases, and the junction held 3 bases outside the gene matches. This CDR3 reads CASRGQGTETQYF. CDR3 coding DNA: TGTGCCAGCAGAGGACAGGGGACAGAGACCCAGTACTTC.

The V call is TRBV7-2, the J call TRBJ1-2; D perhaps matches TRBD1 (6 bases). The CDR3 consists of 15 residues. Germline V gives CDR1 SGHTA, CDR2 FQGNSA. Trimming left V 0 bases short and J 1 base short, with 9 bases between. The CDR3 loop is CASSLAGTRNYGYTF. CDR3 nucleotide sequence: TGTGCCAGCAGCTTAGCGGGGACACGTAACTATGGCTACACCTTC.

This chain's CDR3 is CASSLGGHLNTEAFF. CDR3 in DNA: TGCGCCAGCAGCTTGGGGGGACATTTGAACACTGAAGCTTTCTTT. The chain links TRBV5-1 to TRBJ1-1; possible D gene TRBD1, 6 bases. The V end lost 0 bases, the J end lost 0 bases, and 9 bases lay between the germline ends. Germline V gene sequence: CDR1 SGHRS, CDR2 YFSETQ. The CDR3 is 15 residues long.

The V call is TRBV5-1, the J call TRBJ1-1; D uncertain. CDR1 and CDR2 from the germline V gene are SGHRS and YFSETQ. The length of the CDR3 is 13 residues. Trimming pared 1 base from V and 8 bases from J, leaving 12 bases between. As DNA, the CDR3 is TGCGCCAGCAGCTTGAGGATCGGCGGCGAAGCTTTCTTT. Translating it yields CASSLRIGGEAFF.

The gene calls are TRBV21-1 and TRBJ1-4; the tabulated D call, TRBD1, remains unverified against the DNA. TRBV21-1 is a pseudogene segment. This CDR3 is 14 amino acids long. In DNA, the CDR3 is TGTGCCAGCAGCAGACAGGGGGCGGGCGAAAAACTGTTTTTT. It encodes CASSRQGAGEKLFF.

This rearrangement joins TRBV5-1 to TRBJ1-6; D is possibly TRBD1 (6 bases). Trimming removed 5 bases from V and 8 bases from J, with 17 bases in between. Germline CDR1 reads SGHRS; CDR2 reads YFSETQ. The CDR3 contains 15 residues. CDR3 loop: CASSLTGGLDSPLHF. The DNA of the CDR3 is TGCGCCAGCAGTCTGACGGGGGGCTTAGATTCACCCCTCCACTTT.

This rearrangement joins TRBV5-1 to TRBJ2-2, with 11 positions matching TRBD2. Trimming at V came to 2 bases and at J to 1 base, leaving 4 bases not matched to a gene. Germline assignment: CDR1 SGHRS and CDR2 YFSETQ. CDR3 length: 17 amino acids. The CDR3 region is CASSLLAGALNTGELFF. The CDR3 nucleotides are TGCGCCAGCAGCTTACTAGCGGGGGCCTTGAACACCGGGGAGCTGTTTTTT.

The V gene is TRBV27, the J gene TRBJ1-5; D is possibly TRBD1 (6 bases). V was shortened by 5 bases and J by 6 bases, with 11 bases between the two germline ends. Germline assignment: CDR1 MNHEY and CDR2 SMNVEV (reference sequence). CDR3 length: 13 residues. CDR3 sequence reads: CASSLTGFQPQHF. In DNA form, the CDR3 reads TGTGCCAGCAGTCTCACAGGGTTTCAGCCCCAGCATTTT.

The rearrangement links TRBV11-2 to TRBJ2-7, with 7 bases that match TRBD1. The CDR3 is made up of 15 amino acids. Germline lookup yields CDR1 SGHAT and CDR2 FQNNGV. V was pared by 5 bases and J by 4 bases, with 11 bases of the junction left unmatched. CDR3 sequence (DNA): TGTGCCAGCAGCAACCGGGACAGCGAATCTTACGAGCAGTACTTC. Translation gives CASSNRDSESYEQYF.

This chain uses TRBV5-4 with TRBJ2-3; D uncertain. The CDR3 is 13 residues long. V was clipped by 0 bases and J by 5 bases, with 7 bases between them. Germline V CDR1 and CDR2: SGHNT, YYREEE (reference sequence). CDR3 in DNA: TGTGCCAGCAGCTTGGGGGCCGAAGATACGCAGTATTTT. Its translation is CASSLGAEDTQYF.

This chain uses TRBV6-1 with TRBJ1-2; D not resolved. V shed 0 bases and J shed 8 bases, with 13 bases lying between them. This CDR3 is 14 amino acids long. In germline, CDR1 is MNHNS, CDR2 SASEGT. The CDR3 bases are TGTGCCAGCAGTGAAGCGCGCGAATCGGGGGGCTACACCTTC. This sequence encodes CASSEARESGGYTF.

The chain carries TRBV18 and TRBJ1-4; D possibly corresponds to TRBD1 (5 bases). This CDR3 region has 20 residues. Germline assignment: CDR1 KGHSH and CDR2 LQKENI. With 3 bases removed from V and 1 base from J, the gap between germline ends came to 24 bases. In nucleotides, the CDR3 is TGTGCCAGCTCACCCTTCGGGACCCAAGCGGGAAGAATAACTAATGAAAAACTGTTTTTT. Protein product: CASSPFGTQAGRITNEKLFF.

This clone was seen just once. This rearrangement joins TRBV23-1 to TRBJ2-6, with 8 bases that match TRBD1. TRBV23-1 is sorted into the ORF group, with uncertain function. Trimming cost V 3 bases and J 0 bases; bases outside gene matches: 10. The CDR3 consists of 19 residues. The CDR3 spells CASSQLRGQGDSGANVLTF. Written as DNA, the CDR3 is TGCGCCAGCAGTCAGTTGCGTGGACAGGGCGACTCTGGGGCCAACGTCCTGACTTTC.

The CDR3 protein is CASSQDLGVGRPPNEQFF. CDR3 coding DNA: TGCGCCAGCAGCCAAGATCTTGGGGTAGGGAGACCCCCTAATGAGCAGTTCTTC. V gene TRBV4-3 combines with J gene TRBJ2-1; D is perhaps TRBD2 (5 bases). CDR1 is LGHNA and CDR2 is YSLEER in the germline V gene. V was clipped by 0 bases and J by 7 bases, with 22 bases between them. The CDR3 loop spans 18 amino acids.

The genes are TRBV30 and TRBJ1-1, with D possibly matching TRBD1 (5 bases). From germline, CDR1 is GTSNPN and CDR2 SVGIG (reference sequence). The ends were cut back, 1 base at V and 6 bases at J, with 12 bases in the middle. This CDR3 spans 13 amino acids. CDR3 region: CAWSATGRAEAFF. CDR3 DNA sequence: TGTGCCTGGAGTGCCACAGGAAGGGCTGAAGCTTTCTTT.

The chain employs TRBV5-1 and TRBJ1-5, with no clear D. This CDR3 comprises 14 residues. V lost 2 bases and J lost 6, with 12 bases in between. The germline V gene encodes CDR1 SGHRS and CDR2 YFSETQ. In DNA form, the CDR3 reads TGCGCCAGCAGCTTAGGAGGGTTTCGTCAGCCCCAGCATTTT. This sequence encodes CASSLGGFRQPQHF. Variable domain in full (rest from reference TRBV5-1 and TRBJ1-5): KAGVTQTPRYLIKTRGQQVTLSCSPISGHRSVSWYQQTPGQGLQFLFEYFSETQRNKGNFPGRFSGRQFSNSRSEMNVSTLELGDSALYLCASSLGGFRQPQHFGDGTRLSIL.

The chain is built from TRBV5-1 and TRBJ1-2, with D possibly TRBD1 on 6 matching bases. The CDR3 contains 13 residues. V was pared by 4 bases and J by 2 bases, with 9 bases between. CDR1 is SGHRS, CDR2 YFSETQ, per germline. The CDR3 loop reads CASSHGQNYGYTF. CDR3 nucleotide sequence: TGCGCCAGCAGCCATGGACAGAACTATGGCTACACCTTC.

The V gene is TRBV7-6, the J gene TRBJ1-1, with D uncertain. Per germline, CDR1 SGHVS and CDR2 FNYEAQ. The CDR3 has 13 amino acids. With 1 base removed from V and 4 bases from J, the gap between germline ends came to 7 bases. The CDR3 nucleotides read TGTGCCAGCAGCTTAGGGGAGTTCACTGAAGCTTTCTTT. Translation gives CASSLGEFTEAFF.

The V call is TRBV7-9, the J call TRBJ1-2; unclear D gene. Germline CDR1 and CDR2: SEHNR and FQNEAQ (reference sequence). The CDR3 runs to 16 residues. Trimming cost V 7 bases and J 0 bases, with 18 bases left between them. This CDR3 is CASINLQDFSNYGYTF. The CDR3, as DNA: TGTGCCAGCATCAATCTGCAGGACTTCTCTAACTATGGCTACACCTTC.